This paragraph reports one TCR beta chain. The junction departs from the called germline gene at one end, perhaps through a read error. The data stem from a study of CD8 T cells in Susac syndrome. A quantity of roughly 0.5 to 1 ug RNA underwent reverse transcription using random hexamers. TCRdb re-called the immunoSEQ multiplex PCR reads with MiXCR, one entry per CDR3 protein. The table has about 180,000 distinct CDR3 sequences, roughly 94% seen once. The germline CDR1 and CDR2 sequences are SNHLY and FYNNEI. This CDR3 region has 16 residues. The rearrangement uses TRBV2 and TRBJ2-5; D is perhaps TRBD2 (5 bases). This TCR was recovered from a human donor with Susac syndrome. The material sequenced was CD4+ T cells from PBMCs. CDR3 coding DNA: TGTGCCAGCAACCGATTGGACTCCCACTTCCAAGAGACCCCGTACTTC. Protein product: CASNRLDSHFQETPYF. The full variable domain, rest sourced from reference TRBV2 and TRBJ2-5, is EPEVTQTPSHQVTQMGQEVILRCVPISNHLYFYWYRQILGQKVEFLVSFYNNEISEKSEIFDDQFSVERPDGSNFTLKIRSTKLEDSAMYFCASNRLDSHFQETPYFGPGTRLLVL.